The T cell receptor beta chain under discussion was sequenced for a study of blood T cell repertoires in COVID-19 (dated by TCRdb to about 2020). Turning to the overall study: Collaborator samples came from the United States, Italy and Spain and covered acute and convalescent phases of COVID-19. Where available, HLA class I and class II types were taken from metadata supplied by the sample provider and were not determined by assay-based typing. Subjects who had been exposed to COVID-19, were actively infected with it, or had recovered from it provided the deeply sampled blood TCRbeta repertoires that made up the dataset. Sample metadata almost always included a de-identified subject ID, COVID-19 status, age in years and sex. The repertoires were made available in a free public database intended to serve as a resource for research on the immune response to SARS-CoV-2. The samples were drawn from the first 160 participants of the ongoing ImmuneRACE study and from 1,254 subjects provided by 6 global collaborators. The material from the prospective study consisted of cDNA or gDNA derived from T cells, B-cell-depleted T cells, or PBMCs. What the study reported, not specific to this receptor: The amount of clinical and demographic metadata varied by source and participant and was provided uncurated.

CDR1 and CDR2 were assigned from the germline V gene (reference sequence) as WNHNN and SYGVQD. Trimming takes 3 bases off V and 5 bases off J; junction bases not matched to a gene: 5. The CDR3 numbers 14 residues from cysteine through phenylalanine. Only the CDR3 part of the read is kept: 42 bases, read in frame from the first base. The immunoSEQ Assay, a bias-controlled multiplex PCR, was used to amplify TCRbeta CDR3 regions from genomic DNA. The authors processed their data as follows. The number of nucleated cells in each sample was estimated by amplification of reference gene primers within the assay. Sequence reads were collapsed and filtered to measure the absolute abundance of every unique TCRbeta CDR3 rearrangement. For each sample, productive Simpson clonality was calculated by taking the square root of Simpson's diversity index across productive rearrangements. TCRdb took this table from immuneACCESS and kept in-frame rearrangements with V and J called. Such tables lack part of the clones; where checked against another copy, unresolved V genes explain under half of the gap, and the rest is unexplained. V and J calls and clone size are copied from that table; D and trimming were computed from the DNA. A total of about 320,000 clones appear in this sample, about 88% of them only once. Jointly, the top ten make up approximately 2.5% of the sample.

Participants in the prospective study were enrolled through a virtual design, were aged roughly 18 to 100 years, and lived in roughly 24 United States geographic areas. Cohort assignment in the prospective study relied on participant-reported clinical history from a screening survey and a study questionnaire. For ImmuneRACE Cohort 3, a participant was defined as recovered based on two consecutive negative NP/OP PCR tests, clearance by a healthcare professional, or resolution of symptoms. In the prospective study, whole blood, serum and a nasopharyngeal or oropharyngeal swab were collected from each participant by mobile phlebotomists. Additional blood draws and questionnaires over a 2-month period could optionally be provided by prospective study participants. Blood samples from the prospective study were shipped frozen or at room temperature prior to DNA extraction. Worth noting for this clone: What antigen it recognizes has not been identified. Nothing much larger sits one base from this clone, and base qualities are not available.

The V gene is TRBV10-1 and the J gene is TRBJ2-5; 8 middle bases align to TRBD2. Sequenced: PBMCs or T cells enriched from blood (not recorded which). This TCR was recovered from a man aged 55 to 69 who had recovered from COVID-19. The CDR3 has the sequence CASSETGGPETQYF. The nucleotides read TGCGCCAGCAGTGAAACGGGAGGGCCGGAGACCCAGTACTTC.